The entry that follows covers one TCR beta chain sequence. What it binds is not known. This sample is drawn from a study of molecular identifiers for immune sequencing clone quantification. Bulk TCR libraries used previously described methods and listed TCR primers. A single record per CDR3 protein comes from TCRdb applying MiXCR to the PCR reads. This table holds hundreds of thousands of distinct CDR3 sequences, roughly 24% found once. The study's findings and limits: Reports indicate spiked Jurkat TCR RNA from one cell could be found among about 1.1 million naive cells. Beyond 20 RNA copies, clones held over 99% of effector molecules, compared with under 1% in naive cells.

The source is a human donor in good health. Some libraries in this study had Jurkat cell RNA spiked in. The sample was naive CD8+ T cells from blood, with Jurkat cell RNA spiked in. Subset specified: FACS-sorted CD8+CD4-CCR7+CD45RA+ naive T cells.

The chain's CDR3 is CASSLAQGNSYEQYF. CDR3 sequence (DNA): TGTGCCAGCAGCCTAGCACAGGGGAACTCCTACGAGCAGTACTTC. This chain connects TRBV11-2 to TRBJ2-7, with 7 bases fitting TRBD1. The germline V gene encodes CDR1 SGHAT and CDR2 FQNNGV. Unmatched junction bases numbered 7, after V lost 5 bases and J lost 0 bases. This CDR3 contains 15 residues.